This is a list of T cell receptor beta chains from one sample in a study of radiotherapy plus CTLA-4 blockade in lung cancer. Profiling relied on immunoSEQ multiplex PCR, and the TCRdb table lists in-frame clones only, not all of them. The sample consists of 90,000 to 100,000 clones, roughly 80% of them appearing once. Sequencing used peripheral blood, obtained from a patient treated with radiotherapy plus ipilimumab. The receptors derive from a human donor with non-small cell lung cancer that progressed on radiotherapy plus ipilimumab. The CDR3 runs from the conserved cysteine through the conserved F or W. D genes are given only for firm matches. A row's size may be missing; if present it is once, few, many or a size class.

>TRBJ2-1|TRBD2|-|TRBV6-5
TGTGCCAGCAGTTACTCATCGGGACTAGCCGTCGATGAGCAGTTCTTC
CASSYSSGLAVDEQFF
>TRBJ2-2|TRBD2|-|TRBV11-2
TGTGCCAGCAACATTGGGACTAGCGGGGGTTCGAACACCGGGGAGCTGTTTTTT
CASNIGTSGGSNTGELFF
>TRBJ2-7|TRBD2|-|TRBV6-6
TGTGCCAGCAGAGGGAGCGGGAGTATAGCGTCCGAGCAGTACTTC
CASRGSGSIASEQYF
>TRBJ1-2|TRBD1|-|TRBV5-1
TGCGCCAGCAGCTTTTTCGGGACAGAAACTAACTATGGCTACACCTTC
CASSFFGTETNYGYTF
>TRBJ2-1|-|-|TRBV7-3
TGTGCCAGCAGGGGGACGTCTCGCTCCTACAATGAGCAGTTCTTC
CASRGTSRSYNEQFF
>TRBJ2-2|-|few|TRBV19
TGTGCCAGTAGATCCTTTTGGGACGGCACCGGGGAGCTGTTTTTT
CASRSFWDGTGELFF
>TRBJ1-2|-|-|TRBV7-2
TGTGCCAGCAGCTTAAATTGGGGCAACTATGGCTACACCTTC
CASSLNWGNYGYTF
>TRBJ2-3|-|-|TRBV11-2
TGTGCCAGCAGCTTAGGGGTCGACAGGACGCAGTATTTT
CASSLGVDRTQYF
>TRBJ1-2|TRBD1|-|TRBV27
TGTGCCAGCAAGATAACAGGGGATATTTATTCGAACTATGGCTACACCTTC
CASKITGDIYSNYGYTF
>TRBJ1-1|-|-|TRBV5-1
TGCGCCAGCAGCTTGGTTACCAGACGGACGAACACTGAAGCTTTCTTT
CASSLVTRRTNTEAFF
>TRBJ1-5|-|-|TRBV19
TGTGCCAGCCGAGGGTATAGCAATCAGCCCCAGCATTTT
CASRGYSNQPQHF
>TRBJ1-1|-|-|TRBV7-9
TGTGCCAGCAGCTTGGGGCCCGGGGAGTTGAGCACTGAAGCTTTCTTT
CASSLGPGELSTEAFF
>TRBJ1-5|-|-|TRBV6-6
TGTGCCAGCAGTTACTCCGAGGCCTCCGGGCAGCCCCAGCATTTT
CASSYSEASGQPQHF
>TRBJ1-2|-|-|TRBV20-1
TGCAGTGCGACAGAAAACTATGGCTACACCTTC
CSATENYGYTF
>TRBJ2-3|TRBD2|few|TRBV9
TGTGCCAGCAGCACGAGGGATAGTACTAGCGGGATAGTAACAGATACGCAGTATTTT
CASSTRDSTSGIVTDTQYF
>TRBJ2-2|TRBD2|-|TRBV5-1
TGCGCCAGCAGTCCTCCGGGACTAGCACGGACCGGGGAGCTGTTTTTT
CASSPPGLARTGELFF
>TRBJ2-7|-|-|TRBV7-7
TGTGCTAGCAGCCCCGAGTTAGGCACCTACGAGCAGTACTTC
CASSPELGTYEQYF
>TRBJ1-2|-|-|TRBV6-5
TGTGCCAGCAGTTACTCCCCGCGGGGGGGCTATGGCTACACCTTC
CASSYSPRGGYGYTF
>TRBJ1-5|-|-|TRBV6-5
TGTGCCAGCAGTTACTCGGGGTCAGGGGATCAGCCCCAGCATTTT
CASSYSGSGDQPQHF
>TRBJ2-7|-|once|TRBV6-6
TGTGCCAGCAGTTACTCGGGCTCCTACGAGCAGTACTTC
CASSYSGSYEQYF
>TRBJ2-5|-|-|TRBV19
TGTGCCAGTAGTACGGAGACAGGTCGACAAGAGACCCAGTACTTC
CASSTETGRQETQYF
>TRBJ2-1|TRBD2|-|TRBV28
TGTGCCAGCAGTAGGAAGGAGGGACTAGCGGGAATGAATGAGCAGTTCTTC
CASSRKEGLAGMNEQFF
>TRBJ2-1|TRBD2|-|TRBV15
TGTGCCACCAGCAGGAGGTCTAGCGGGAGCTACAATGAGCAGTTCTTC
CATSRRSSGSYNEQFF
>TRBJ2-2|TRBD1|-|TRBV4-2
TGTGCCAGCAGCCAAGGGGACAGCGAAACCGGGGAGCTGTTTTTT
CASSQGDSETGELFF
>TRBJ2-7|TRBD2|-|TRBV5-1
TGCGCCAGCAGCTTGGCTAGCGGGAGCCTTGGTGAGCAGTACTTC
CASSLASGSLGEQYF
>TRBJ1-1|-|once|TRBV6-6
TGTGCCAGCAAGCCCGGGGGGGAGAACACTGAAGCTTTCTTT
CASKPGGENTEAFF
>TRBJ1-1|-|-|TRBV4-1
TGCGCCAGCAGCCAGGAGGGGAGGGACACTGAAGCTTTCTTT
CASSQEGRDTEAFF
>TRBJ2-1|-|-|TRBV30
TGTGCCTGGAGTGTTGGGGGTGAGCAGTTCTTC
CAWSVGGEQFF
>TRBJ2-5|-|-|TRBV9
TGTGCCAGCAGCGTAGTCGACAGGAGTGAGACCCAGTACTTC
CASSVVDRSETQYF
>TRBJ1-2|-|-|TRBV5-1
TGCGCCAGCAGCCGGGACACAGCTAACTATGGCTACACCTTC
CASSRDTANYGYTF
>TRBJ2-1|TRBD2|-|TRBV5-1
TGCGCCAGCAGCTTGGGAGGCAGCGGGAGGGGTGATGAGCAGTTCTTC
CASSLGGSGRGDEQFF
>TRBJ1-3|TRBD1|-|TRBV6-6
TGTGCCAGCAGTGCCGACAGGGGCCTCTCTGGAAACACCATATATTTT
CASSADRGLSGNTIYF
>TRBJ1-1|TRBD1|-|TRBV4-1
TGCGCCAGCAGCCAAAGGGACAGGGGGCCCGCTGAAGCTTTCTTT
CASSQRDRGPAEAFF
>TRBJ1-4|-|-|TRBV5-1
TGCGCCAGCAGCTTGGCCAGAAATGAAAAACTGTTTTTT
CASSLARNEKLFF
>TRBJ2-3|-|-|TRBV5-1
TGCGCCAGCAGCCCGGGGGACAGATCTATTAGCACAGATACGCAGTATTTT
CASSPGDRSISTDTQYF
>TRBJ1-2|-|-|TRBV2
TGTGCCAGCAGTGTGGACACCTCCTATGGCTACACCTTC
CASSVDTSYGYTF
>TRBJ2-2|TRBD1|-|TRBV5-1
TGCGCCAGCAGCTTGCAACAGGGGCCCACCGGGGAGCTGTTTTTT
CASSLQQGPTGELFF
>TRBJ1-5|TRBD1|-|TRBV11-3
TGTGCCAGCAGCTTGGGGACAGGACCTTTGGGCAATCAGCCCCAGCATTTT
CASSLGTGPLGNQPQHF
>TRBJ2-1|-|-|TRBV29-1
TGCAGCGCCCCCGAGGGGGGCTCCTACAATGAGCAGTTCTTC
CSAPEGGSYNEQFF
>TRBJ1-1|-|once|TRBV28
TGTGCCAGCAGTTTAGGTAACCTCCGCACTGAAGCTTTCTTT
CASSLGNLRTEAFF
>TRBJ2-4|-|few|TRBV20-1
TGCAGTGCTAGCCTTAAAAACATTCAGTACTTC
CSASLKNIQYF
>TRBJ2-7|TRBD2|-|TRBV5-1
TGCGCCAGCAGCTTGGGGGCGGGAGGATCCTACGAGCAGTACTTC
CASSLGAGGSYEQYF
>TRBJ2-1|-|-|TRBV30
TGTGCCTGGAGTGTTTCGGGAGAGGAGAATGAGCAGTTCTTC
CAWSVSGEENEQFF
>TRBJ2-1|TRBD2|-|TRBV7-7
TGTGCTAGCAGCTCCGGGGCCCCTTCGACTAGCGGGAGGGCCAGGCCCTACAATGAGCAGTTCTTC
CASSSGAPSTSGRARPYNEQFF
>TRBJ2-1|-|-|TRBV19
TGTGCCAGTAGTAAGATAGGGGTTTCCTACAATGAGCAGTTCTTC
CASSKIGVSYNEQFF
>TRBJ2-3|-|few|TRBV9
TGTGCCAGCAGCGTATCTGGGGTGGCAGATACGCAGTATTTT
CASSVSGVADTQYF
>TRBJ2-3|-|-|TRBV6-6
TGTGCCAGCAGTCACACCCGGGACCGCCGGGATACGCAGTATTTT
CASSHTRDRRDTQYF
>TRBJ2-6|TRBD1|-|TRBV2
TGTGCCAGCACTCAACAGGGGGCGCCTGGGGCCAACGTCCTGACTTTC
CASTQQGAPGANVLTF
>TRBJ2-1|TRBD2|-|TRBV27
TGTGCCAGCAGTTCGGGACTAGCGGGAGATAGGGAGCAGTTCTTC
CASSSGLAGDREQFF
>TRBJ2-3|-|-|TRBV5-1
TGCGCCAGCAGCTTGGGACGGACAGCGGACAGCACAGATACGCAGTATTTT
CASSLGRTADSTDTQYF
>TRBJ1-2|-|-|TRBV29-1
TGCAGCGTTGCCACAGGGAATCGGGGCTACACCTTC
CSVATGNRGYTF
>TRBJ1-2|-|-|TRBV28
TGTGCCAGCAGTTTGGGTTCTGCTAACTATGGCTACACCTTC
CASSLGSANYGYTF
>TRBJ1-1|TRBD1|-|TRBV19
TGTGCCAGTAGTATAGGTCCGGGACAGGGCATGAACACTGAAGCTTTCTTT
CASSIGPGQGMNTEAFF
>TRBJ1-1|-|-|TRBV11-1
TGTGCCAGCAGGCTAACTTCATTGGGCTGGGGCACTGAAGCTTTCTTT
CASRLTSLGWGTEAFF
>TRBJ2-3|-|-|TRBV4-1
TGCGCCAGCAGCCAAGTCTATGGTAGCGGAGATACGCAGTATTTT
CASSQVYGSGDTQYF
>TRBJ2-4|TRBD2|-|TRBV30
TGTGCCTGGAGTGTACCCACTAGCGGAGCCAAAAACATTCAGTACTTC
CAWSVPTSGAKNIQYF
>TRBJ2-3|-|-|TRBV9
TGTGCCAGCAGCGTAGTAGGGGAGGGCACAGATACGCAGTATTTT
CASSVVGEGTDTQYF
>TRBJ2-5|-|-|TRBV28
TGTGCCAGCAGTTTGTCTGGTCGGGGAGAGTGGGAGACCCAGTACTTC
CASSLSGRGEWETQYF